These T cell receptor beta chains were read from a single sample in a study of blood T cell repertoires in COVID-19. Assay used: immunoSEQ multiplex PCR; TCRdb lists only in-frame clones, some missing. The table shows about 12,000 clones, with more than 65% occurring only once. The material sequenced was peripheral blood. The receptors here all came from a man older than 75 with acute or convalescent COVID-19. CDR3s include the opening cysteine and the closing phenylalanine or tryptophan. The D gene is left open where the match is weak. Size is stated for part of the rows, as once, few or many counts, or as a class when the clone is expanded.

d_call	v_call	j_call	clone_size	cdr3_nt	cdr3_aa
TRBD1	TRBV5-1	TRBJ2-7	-	TGCGCCAGCAGCCTGACCCAGGGGGCAGGCGAGCAGTACTTC	CASSLTQGAGEQYF
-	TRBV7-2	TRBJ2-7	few	TGTGCCAGCAGCTTAATTCCGGGGACCTACGAGCAGTACTTC	CASSLIPGTYEQYF
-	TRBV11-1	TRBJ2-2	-	TGTGCCAGCAGCCCAAGAGCTACAGGGAACACCGGGGAGCTGTTTTTT	CASSPRATGNTGELFF
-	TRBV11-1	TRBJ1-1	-	TGTGCCAGCAGCTTAGTCCGGGATCGAACTGAAGCTTTCTTT	CASSLVRDRTEAFF
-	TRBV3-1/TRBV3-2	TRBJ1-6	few	TGTGCCAGCAGCCACAGGGTTGGTAATTCACCCCTCCACTTT	CASSHRVGNSPLHF
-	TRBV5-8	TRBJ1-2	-	TGTGCCAGCAGCAAGGGGCCTGCATCTAACTATGGCTACACCTTC	CASSKGPASNYGYTF
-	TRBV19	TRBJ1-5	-	TGTGCCAGTAGCCCGGTTCACAATCAGCCCCAGCATTTT	CASSPVHNQPQHF
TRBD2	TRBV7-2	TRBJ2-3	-	TGTGCCAGCAGCCCTGGGGAGGGGAGCACAGATACGCAGTATTTT	CASSPGEGSTDTQYF
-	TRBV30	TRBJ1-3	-	TGTGCCTGGAGCCCTACCGGGGGGCCCGGAAACACCATATATTTT	CAWSPTGGPGNTIYF
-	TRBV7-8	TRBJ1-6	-	TGTGCCAGCAGCTTAGCTACCGACAGTCCGAACTCACCCCTCCACTTT	CASSLATDSPNSPLHF
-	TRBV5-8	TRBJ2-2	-	TGTGCCAGCAGCTTGGGACAGGAGGCCGGGGAGCTGTTTTTT	CASSLGQEAGELFF
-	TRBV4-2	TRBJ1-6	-	TGTGCCAGCAGCCAAGAGCGGCAGGGAGGTAATTCACCCCTCCACTTT	CASSQERQGGNSPLHF
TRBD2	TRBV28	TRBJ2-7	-	TGTGCCAGCAGTCGAGCGGGGGGCACTAGCGAGCAGTACTTC	CASSRAGGTSEQYF
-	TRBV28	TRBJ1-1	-	TGTGCCAGCATCCGAGGGTCCACCGGGGAAGCTTTCTTT	CASIRGSTGEAFF
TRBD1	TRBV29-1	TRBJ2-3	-	TGCAGCGTTGAAGAACGACAGGGGGGACGTACGCAGTATTTT	CSVEERQGGRTQYF
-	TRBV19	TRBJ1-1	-	TGTGCCAGTAGTATCGCTAATGCGAACACTGAAGCTTTCTTT	CASSIANANTEAFF
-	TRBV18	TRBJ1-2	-	TGTGCCAGCTCACCACCATCCGGGAACTATGGCTACACCTTC	CASSPPSGNYGYTF
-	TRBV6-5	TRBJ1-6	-	TGTGCCAGCAGTAACGACAGGAGGAACTCACCCCTCCACTTT	CASSNDRRNSPLHF
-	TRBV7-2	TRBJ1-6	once	TGTGCCAGCAGCTTAGCGTCATCCTATAATTCACCCCTCCACTTT	CASSLASSYNSPLHF
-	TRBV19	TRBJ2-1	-	TGTGCCAGTAGCAAAGCCGGGGATCGCAAGTTCTTC	CASSKAGDRKFF
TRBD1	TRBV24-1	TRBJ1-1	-	TGTGCCACTATACAGGGGATAACTGAAGCTTTCTTT	CATIQGITEAFF
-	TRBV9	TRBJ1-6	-	TGTGCCAGCAGCTCCCGGACGGAGGGTAATTCACCCCTCCACTTT	CASSSRTEGNSPLHF
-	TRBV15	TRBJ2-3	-	TGTGCCACCAGTATCGACAGAAGCACAGATACGCAGTATTTT	CATSIDRSTDTQYF
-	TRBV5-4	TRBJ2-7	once	TGTGCCAGCAGCCCCTTTTTCCGCGCCTACGAGCAGTACTTC	CASSPFFRAYEQYF